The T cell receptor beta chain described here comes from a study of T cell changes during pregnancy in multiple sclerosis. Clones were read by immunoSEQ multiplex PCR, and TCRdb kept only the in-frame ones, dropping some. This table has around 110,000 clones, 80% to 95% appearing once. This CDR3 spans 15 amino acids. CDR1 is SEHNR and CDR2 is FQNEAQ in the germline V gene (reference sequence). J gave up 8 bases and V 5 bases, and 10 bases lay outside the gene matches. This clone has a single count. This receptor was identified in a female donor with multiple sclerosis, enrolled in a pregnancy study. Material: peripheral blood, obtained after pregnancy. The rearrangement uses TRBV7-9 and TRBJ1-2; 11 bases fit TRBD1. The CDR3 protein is CASSPSGQGAEGYTF. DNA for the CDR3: TGTGCCAGCAGCCCCTCTGGACAGGGGGCAGAGGGCTACACCTTC.